This T cell receptor beta chain was sequenced during a study of T cells after yellow fever vaccination. This clonotype came up many times. Its antigen is unknown. 5'RACE template switching generated TCR cDNA, adding a universal primer site and UMIs. TCRdb fed the 5' RACE reads into MiXCR, producing one record per CDR3 protein. The data contain under 100,000 distinct CDR3 sequences, approximately 6.3% of them singletons. The V and J ends lost 6 bases and 2 bases respectively, with 11 bases between them. The CDR3 sequence is 13 residues long. General study points: Though it reached lower strength, the secondary response hit its peak faster, day 5 versus 15. Boosting was followed by the reappearance of most primary-vaccination clones (around 96% CD4, under 90% CD8). From the bulk population, abundant clonotypes could contaminate and appear within FACS-sorted repertoires.

The V call is TRBV12-3 or TRBV12-4, the J call TRBJ2-7; D is possibly TRBD2 (6 bases). This receptor was obtained from a man aged 18 to 35 who received the YFV17D yellow fever vaccine. Sequences were derived from CD8+ T cells sorted from PBMCs, sampled 10 days after the yellow fever booster vaccination. CDR3: CASRGGATYEQYF. Here the CDR3 DNA reads TGTGCCAGCAGAGGCGGGGCCACCTACGAGCAGTACTTC.